This TCR beta chain was captured by sequencing in a study of shared clonotypes between healthy human individuals. Study details: Sampling drew on donors who were a couple of women and a few men aged 18 to 49. CD4 naive and CD4 memory each took three plates per donor, while CD8 naive took two and CD8 memory one. The study's findings and limits: It was observed that 5% to 6% of naive CD4 clonotypes were shared across several donors. The represented genetic and exposure-history diversity was limited by the small number of donors.

This CDR3 is 15 amino acids long. V lost 4 bases and J lost 8, with 19 bases in between. Germline V gene lookup returns CDR1 SGHTA and CDR2 FQGTGA. Concerning this clone itself: What it recognizes is unknown.

Profiled with immunoSEQ multiplex PCR; TCRdb holds only in-frame clones, not every one. In the table there are some 790,000 clones, approximately 72% of which are singletons. The sequencing sample was made of memory CD4+ T cells sorted from blood. Regarding subset: CD45RA-negative fraction. The chain couples TRBV7-3 to TRBJ2-3, with D tentatively TRBD1 (6 bases). This clonotype was obtained from a woman aged 25 to 39 in good health. CDR3 protein: CASSSDIGPRGTQYF. The CDR3 DNA reads TGTGCCAGCAGCTCCGACATTGGTCCCAGGGGTACGCAGTATTTT.